This record covers a single T cell receptor (beta chain). The germline gives CDR1 SEHNR, CDR2 FQNEAQ (reference sequence). The CDR3 has 13 residues. Trimming took 5 bases from V and 10 from J, leaving 15 bases between them. Assay used: immunoSEQ multiplex PCR; TCRdb lists only in-frame clones, some missing. The data show 640,000 or so clones, 70% to 90% seen once. This sample is part of a study of shared T cell receptors in the human thymus. These records were also assigned to another study, of human thymus T cells. This second report adds: Thymus pieces cut out during corrective heart surgery were the tissue that was used. Thymic repertoires of unrelated individuals were reported in related research to overlap highly.

The chain has TRBV7-9 and TRBJ2-1, with D tentatively TRBD2 (6 bases). The receptor's source is a boy under three years old with a congenital heart defect. The specimen sequenced was thymocytes. CDR3 in DNA: TGTGCCAGCAGCCAAGGCGGCGGGAAAGAGCAGTTCTTC. Its protein is CASSQGGGKEQFF.